The 22 T cell receptor beta chains presented below share a single source sample, sequenced in a study of T cell responses to AZD1222 COVID-19 vaccine. Only in-frame clones appear in the TCRdb table, and some are missing; sequencing was by immunoSEQ multiplex PCR. This table has more than 95,000 clones, about 90% appearing once. The sample in question was peripheral blood, obtained on day 0 of AZD1222 vaccination. These receptors originate from an adult in good health.

The V gene is TRBV19, the J gene TRBJ2-7, with D tentatively TRBD2 (7 bases). V lost 5 bases to trimming and J lost 2 bases, with 16 bases between them. Germline V gives CDR1 LNHDA, CDR2 SQIVND (reference sequence). There are 15 residues in the CDR3. The CDR3 DNA reads as TGTGCCAGTAGTCGGACAGCGGGGACGGCCTACGAGCAGTACTTC. As protein: CASSRTAGTAYEQYF.

The chain carries TRBV15 and TRBJ1-5; D ambiguous. The CDR3 is made up of 14 amino acids. CDR1 and CDR2 (germline): LNHNV, YYDKDF (reference sequence). V lost 0 bases to trimming and J lost 5 bases, with 8 bases between them. The CDR3 nucleotides read TGTGCCACCAGCAGAGATACCGGGTATCAGCCCCAGCATTTT. This translates into CATSRDTGYQPQHF.

CDR3 amino acids: CASSELGGTEAFF. In nucleotides, the CDR3 is TGTGCCAGCAGTGAACTAGGAGGGACTGAAGCTTTCTTT. The chain recombines TRBV6-1 with TRBJ1-1; D not certain. This CDR3 region has 13 residues. Deletions cut 2 bases from V and 5 bases from J, with 9 bases between. Germline CDR1 MNHNS, CDR2 SASEGT.

This rearrangement joins TRBV12-3 or TRBV12-4 to TRBJ1-2; D unresolved. Trimming cost V 0 bases and J 1 base, with 3 bases left between them. CDR3 length: 13 residues. CDR3 residues: CASSLAVNYGYTF. CDR3 nucleotide sequence: TGTGCCAGCAGTTTAGCAGTTAACTATGGCTACACCTTC.

This clone was seen more than once but under ten times. The chain employs TRBV28 and TRBJ1-2, with 7 bases identical to TRBD1. Germline V gene lookup returns CDR1 MDHEN and CDR2 SYDVKM. The CDR3 spans 15 residues. Germline trimming cut 3 bases from V and 7 bases from J; bases unmatched to any gene: 11. CDR3 amino acids: CASSFPQGPISGYTF. The DNA of the CDR3 is TGTGCCAGCAGTTTCCCACAGGGGCCCATTAGTGGCTACACCTTC.

The chain carries TRBV6-5 and TRBJ1-2; no clear D. The V end lost 4 bases, the J end lost 0 bases, and 15 bases lay between the germline ends. The CDR3 has 16 residues. In germline, CDR1 is MNHEY, CDR2 SVGAGI. The CDR3 DNA is TGTGCCAGCAGTTCCGGACGGGTTGGGGCTAACTATGGCTACACCTTC. Translated: CASSSGRVGANYGYTF.

The genes are TRBV5-1 and TRBJ2-4; 9 bases line up with TRBD1. V was clipped by 4 bases and J by 8 bases; unmatched bases: 4. Germline V gene sequence: CDR1 SGHRS, CDR2 YFSETQ. The CDR3 sequence is 13 residues long. CDR3 sequence: CASSVDRGDIQYF. The CDR3 DNA is TGCGCCAGCAGCGTGGACAGGGGTGACATTCAGTACTTC.

The chain employs TRBV5-1 and TRBJ2-7, with TRBD2 identical over 10 bases. Per germline, CDR1 SGHRS and CDR2 YFSETQ. Germline trimming cut 4 bases from V and 3 bases from J; bases unmatched to any gene: 7. This CDR3 has 15 residues. For the CDR3, the DNA is TGCGCCAGCAGCCCGGGGGGACTAGCGCACTACGAGCAGTACTTC. Translated, it gives CASSPGGLAHYEQYF.

This chain uses TRBV6-5 with TRBJ1-1; D is unresolved. The CDR3 is 16 residues long. The germline CDR1 and CDR2 sequences are MNHEY and SVGAGI. Trimming removed 0 bases at V and 2 bases at J, with 13 bases between. CDR3 bases: TGTGCCAGCAGTTACTCGGCCACCCGATCTAACACTGAAGCTTTCTTT. It codes for CASSYSATRSNTEAFF.

The chain joins TRBV4-2 to TRBJ2-3, with TRBD2 as a possible D gene (6 bases). CDR1 is LGHNA, CDR2 YNFKEQ, per germline. The CDR3 contains 16 residues. V was shortened by 4 bases and J by 1 base, with 15 bases between the two germline ends. The CDR3 nucleotides read TGTGCCAGCAGCCCTCGGGGGTCAAGGGGCACAGATACGCAGTATTTT. The encoded protein is CASSPRGSRGTDTQYF.

The V gene is TRBV12-3 or TRBV12-4, the J gene TRBJ1-1; D not certain. V gave up 2 bases and J gave up 4 bases, with 5 bases separating them. This CDR3 region has 12 residues. The chain's CDR3 is CASSLLGTEAFF. CDR3 DNA: TGTGCCAGCAGTTTATTGGGCACTGAAGCTTTCTTT.

This chain connects TRBV19 to TRBJ2-2; possibly TRBD1 or TRBD2 for D (5 bases each). V was pared by 1 base and J by 6 bases, with 12 bases between. Germline CDR1 and CDR2: LNHDA and SQIVND (reference sequence). This CDR3 spans 15 amino acids. CDR3 residues: CASSIGGAGAGELFF. CDR3 bases: TGTGCCAGTAGTATAGGGGGCGCGGGCGCCGGGGAGCTGTTTTTT.

The gene calls are TRBV19 and TRBJ1-2; D uncertain. The germline V gene has CDR1 LNHDA and CDR2 SQIVND (reference sequence). CDR3 length: 11 residues. Trimming pared 5 bases from V and 6 bases from J, leaving 7 bases between. The DNA of the CDR3 is TGTGCCAGTAGTTCTAGGAATGGCTACACCTTC. Protein sequence: CASSSRNGYTF.

The rearrangement links TRBV11-2 to TRBJ1-6; TRBD1 might be the D (6 bases). Germline CDR1 and CDR2: SGHAT and FQNNGV. The CDR3 is 14 amino acids. V was cut by 3 bases and J by 10 bases, with 13 bases left in between. CDR3 protein: CASSLEGRGSPLHF. The CDR3 bases are TGTGCCAGCAGCTTGGAGGGGAGGGGGTCACCCCTCCACTTT.

To note about this clone: In the same sample, other DNA sequences code for this CDR3. This chain uses TRBV19 with TRBJ1-2; D unclear. This CDR3 contains 13 residues. Trimming removed 7 bases at V and 2 bases at J, with 11 bases between. Per germline, CDR1 LNHDA and CDR2 SQIVND (reference sequence). The CDR3 DNA is TGTGCCAGTACTTTCGCCAGAAACTATGGCTACACCTTC. The encoded protein is CASTFARNYGYTF. The full variable domain, rest sourced from reference TRBV19 and TRBJ1-2, is DGGITQSPKYLFRKEGQNVTLSCEQNLNHDAMYWYRQDPGQGLRLIYYSQIVNDFQKGDIAEGYSVSREKKESFPLTVTSAQKNPTAFYLCASTFARNYGYTFGSGTRLTVV.

The CDR3 region has the DNA TGCAGCGCCGCTAATAGCGGGAGGGGGATGAGTGAGCAGTTCTTC. It specifies CSAANSGRGMSEQFF. The J gene is TRBJ2-1, the V gene TRBV29-1, with 11 bases aligning to TRBD2. J lost 9 bases, V lost 7 bases, and 14 bases had no gene match. CDR1 SQVTM and CDR2 ANQGSEA come from the germline V gene. The CDR3 loop spans 15 amino acids.

The genes are TRBV7-3 and TRBJ2-1; 8 bases are shared with TRBD1. From germline, CDR1 is SGHTA and CDR2 FQGTGA. Unmatched junction bases numbered 9, after V lost 5 bases and J lost 3 bases. This CDR3 is 16 amino acids long. In nucleotides, the CDR3 is TGTGCCAGCAGCCAAGACAGGGGAGGTCTCTACAATGAGCAGTTCTTC. Its protein product is CASSQDRGGLYNEQFF.

The J gene is TRBJ1-2, the V gene TRBV4-2; D not resolved. V was trimmed by 1 base and J by 8 bases, leaving 11 bases between them. The germline gives CDR1 LGHNA, CDR2 YNFKEQ. The CDR3 consists of 13 residues. The CDR3 DNA sequence: TGTGCCAGCAGCCAAGTGGGCGATAGAGGCTACACCTTC. The encoded protein is CASSQVGDRGYTF.

This sequence joins TRBV6-6 and TRBJ1-1, with D uncertain. The V end was cut by 2 bases, the J end by 3 bases, with 13 bases between. Germline assignment: CDR1 MNHNY and CDR2 SVGAGI (reference sequence). There are 15 residues in the CDR3. CDR3 sequence: CASSYTSSVYTEAFF. In nucleotides, the CDR3 is TGTGCCAGCAGTTACACCAGCTCGGTGTACACTGAAGCTTTCTTT.

The chain combines TRBV19 with TRBJ1-4, with D possibly TRBD1 on 6 matching bases. Trimming removed 4 bases from V and 0 bases from J, with 9 bases in between. The germline V gene encodes CDR1 LNHDA and CDR2 SQIVND (reference sequence). The CDR3 extends over 15 amino acids. CDR3 coding DNA: TGTGCCAGTAGTACAAAGGGGGCAACTAATGAAAAACTGTTTTTT. It is translated as CASSTKGATNEKLFF. Using reference TRBV19 and TRBJ1-4 for the parts outside the CDR3, the full variable domain is DGGITQSPKYLFRKEGQNVTLSCEQNLNHDAMYWYRQDPGQGLRLIYYSQIVNDFQKGDIAEGYSVSREKKESFPLTVTSAQKNPTAFYLCASSTKGATNEKLFFGSGTQLSVL.

The chain is built from TRBV7-6 and TRBJ2-7; D is unclear. V lost 2 bases, J lost 1 base, and 6 bases lay in between. The CDR3 runs to 13 residues. Germline V lookup: CDR1 SGHVS, CDR2 FNYEAQ. Here the CDR3 reads CASSLQPSYEQYF. The DNA of the CDR3 is TGTGCCAGCAGCTTACAGCCTTCCTACGAGCAGTACTTC. Full variable domain (outside the CDR3, taken from reference TRBV7-6 and TRBJ2-7): GAGVSQSPRYKVTKRGQDVALRCDPISGHVSLYWYRQALGQGPEFLTYFNYEAQQDKSGLPNDRFSAERPEGSISTLTIQRTEQRDSAMYRCASSLQPSYEQYFGPGTRLTVT.

This sequence joins TRBV18 and TRBJ2-1, with D possibly matching TRBD2 (6 bases). CDR3 length equals 16 residues. V lost 0 bases, J lost 1 base, and 10 bases lay in between. CDR1 is KGHSH, CDR2 LQKENI, per germline. The CDR3 DNA sequence: TGTGCCAGCTCACCACCGGAGGGAAGGTCCTACAATGAGCAGTTCTTC. Its protein product is CASSPPEGRSYNEQFF.